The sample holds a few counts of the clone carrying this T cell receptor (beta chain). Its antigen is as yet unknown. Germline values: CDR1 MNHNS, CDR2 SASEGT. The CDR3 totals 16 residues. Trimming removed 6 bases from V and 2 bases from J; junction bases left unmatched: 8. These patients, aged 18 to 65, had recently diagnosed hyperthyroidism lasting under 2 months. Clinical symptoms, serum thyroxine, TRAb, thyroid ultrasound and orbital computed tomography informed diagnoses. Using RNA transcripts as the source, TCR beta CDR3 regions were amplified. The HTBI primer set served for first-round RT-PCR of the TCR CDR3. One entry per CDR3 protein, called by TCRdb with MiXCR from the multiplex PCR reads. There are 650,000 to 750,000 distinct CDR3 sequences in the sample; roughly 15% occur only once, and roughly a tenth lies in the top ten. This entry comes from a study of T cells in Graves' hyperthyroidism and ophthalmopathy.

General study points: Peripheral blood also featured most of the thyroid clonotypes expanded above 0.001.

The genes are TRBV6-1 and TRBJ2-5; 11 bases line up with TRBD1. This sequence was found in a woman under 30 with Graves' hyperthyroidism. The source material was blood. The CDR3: CASRRDRGLGQETQYF. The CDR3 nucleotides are TGTGCCAGCAGACGGGACAGGGGGTTAGGACAAGAGACCCAGTACTTC.